This entry lists 10 T cell receptor beta chains sequenced from one sample in a study of blood T cells in healthy people across ages. Alongside a J-beta primer mix, a sample-barcoded 5' primer served in a second PCR lasting roughly 6 to 11 cycles. TCRdb fed the 5' RACE reads into MiXCR, producing one record per CDR3 protein. The sample yields about 1.8 million distinct CDR3 sequences, less than 50% seen once. Sequencing was carried out using blood. The receptors were gathered from a woman aged 40 to 50 in good health.

The rearrangement links TRBV5-1 to TRBJ2-5; TRBD2 matches 8 bases. This CDR3 has 15 residues. CDR1 and CDR2 (germline): SGHRS, YFSETQ. V lost 5 bases, J lost 1 base, and 7 bases stayed unmatched. The CDR3 nucleotides read TGCGCCAGCAGTTATAGCGGGGCGCCCCAAGAGACCCAGTACTTC. Amino acid sequence: CASSYSGAPQETQYF. Full variable domain (rest looked up from reference TRBV5-1 and TRBJ2-5): KAGVTQTPRYLIKTRGQQVTLSCSPISGHRSVSWYQQTPGQGLQFLFEYFSETQRNKGNFPGRFSGRQFSNSRSEMNVSTLELGDSALYLCASSYSGAPQETQYFGPGTRLLVL.

V gene TRBV2 combines with J gene TRBJ1-2, with D possibly TRBD1 on 5 matching bases. The germline CDR1 and CDR2 sequences are SNHLY and FYNNEI. V gave up 9 bases and J gave up 6 bases, with 14 bases separating them. The CDR3 covers 12 residues. The CDR3 spells CARGSGTDGYTF. Here the CDR3 DNA reads TGTGCCAGGGGATCCGGGACGGATGGCTACACCTTC.

The chain carries TRBV20-1 and TRBJ1-2; 7 bases line up with TRBD1. Germline V gene lookup returns CDR1 DFQATT and CDR2 SNEGSKA (reference sequence). This CDR3 spans 14 amino acids. Germline trimming cut 4 bases from V and 4 bases from J; bases unmatched to any gene: 9. The CDR3 nucleotides read TGCAGTGCTACACAAGACAGGGCGTTCTATGGCTACACCTTC. Translated: CSATQDRAFYGYTF.

The J gene is TRBJ2-7, the V gene TRBV9, with 7 bases aligning to TRBD2. With 0 bases clipped from V and 4 bases from J, the junction kept 7 bases outside the gene matches. CDR3 length: 15 residues. Germline V gene data show CDR1 as SGDLS and CDR2 as YYNGEE. The CDR3 protein is CASSVAATGGYEQYF. DNA of the CDR3: TGTGCCAGCAGCGTAGCAGCCACGGGGGGTTACGAGCAGTACTTC.

This clonotype appeared a few times. The chain joins TRBV9 to TRBJ2-3; a weak D match, TRBD2 (6 bases). Trimming took off 2 bases at V and 3 bases at J, with 13 bases between the two ends. The CDR3 runs to 15 residues. CDR1 is SGDLS and CDR2 is YYNGEE in the germline V gene. The CDR3 is CASSVAGTLTDTQYF. CDR3 in DNA: TGTGCCAGCAGCGTCGCCGGGACTCTAACAGATACGCAGTATTTT.

The V and J genes are TRBV21-1 and TRBJ2-7; the table's D call TRBD1 went unverified against the DNA. TRBV21-1 is given as a pseudogene. The CDR3 totals 15 residues. The CDR3 nucleotides read TGTGCCAGCAGCATCTCCGGGACAGGGAAGTACGAGCAGTACTTC. This encodes CASSISGTGKYEQYF.

This clonotype was observed a handful of times. V usage is TRBV4-1 and J usage is TRBJ2-5; tentative D call: TRBD2 (6 bases). From germline, CDR1 is MGHRA and CDR2 YSYEKL. Trimming removed 6 bases from V and 2 bases from J, with 13 bases in between. The CDR3 runs to 14 residues. The CDR3 loop reads CASRGSGGQETQYF. The CDR3 nucleotides read TGCGCCAGCAGGGGTAGCGGAGGGCAAGAGACCCAGTACTTC.

This clonotype was seen once. The chain employs TRBV5-1 and TRBJ2-5; a weak D match, TRBD1 (5 bases). The V gene lost 1 base and the J gene lost 5 bases, with 18 bases spanning the gap. CDR3 size: 16 residues. Germline-derived CDR1 and CDR2 are SGHRS and YFSETQ. DNA of the CDR3: TGCGCCAGCAGCTTGACGGTTGGACAAAAGGGGGAGACCCAGTACTTC. It is translated as CASSLTVGQKGETQYF.

V usage is TRBV28 and J usage is TRBJ2-4; a weak D match, TRBD1 (5 bases). Germline V gives CDR1 MDHEN, CDR2 SYDVKM. This CDR3 is built from 13 residues. The V end lost 8 bases, the J end lost 8 bases, and 16 bases lay between the germline ends. CDR3 amino acids: CASQSIREDIQYF. CDR3 in DNA: TGTGCCAGCCAATCCATCAGGGAAGACATTCAGTACTTC.

The V gene is TRBV7-2, the J gene TRBJ2-1; D perhaps matches TRBD2 (6 bases). The CDR3 runs to 17 residues. Trimming took off 4 bases at V and 3 bases at J, with 19 bases between the two ends. From germline, CDR1 is SGHTA and CDR2 FQGNSA. The CDR3 DNA is TGTGCCAGCAGCTCCGTCGGAGGGACCTGGCTCTACAATGAGCAGTTCTTC. Translating it yields CASSSVGGTWLYNEQFF.